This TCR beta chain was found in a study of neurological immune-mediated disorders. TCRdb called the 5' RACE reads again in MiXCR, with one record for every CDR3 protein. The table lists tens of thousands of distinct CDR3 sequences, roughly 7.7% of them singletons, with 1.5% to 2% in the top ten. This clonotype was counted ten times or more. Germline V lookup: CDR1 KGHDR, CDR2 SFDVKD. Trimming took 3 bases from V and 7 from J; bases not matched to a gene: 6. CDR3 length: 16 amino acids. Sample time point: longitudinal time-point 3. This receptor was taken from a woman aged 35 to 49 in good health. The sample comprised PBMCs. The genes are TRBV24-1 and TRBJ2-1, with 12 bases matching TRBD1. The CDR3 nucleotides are TGTGCCACCAGTGATACGGGACAGGGGGCGCGGAATGAGCAGTTCTTC. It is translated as CATSDTGQGARNEQFF.